This TCR beta chain was found in a study of blood T cell repertoires in COVID-19. Background on the study: Material from acute and convalescent COVID-19 was sourced from the United States, Italy and Spain. Sample material is recorded as cDNA or gDNA derived from T cells, B-cell-depleted T cells, or PBMCs.

Per the authors' pipeline: Estimates of nucleated cell counts were drawn from the amplification of reference gene primers. Libraries were prepared by immunoSEQ multiplex PCR; TCRdb keeps only in-frame clonotypes and omits some of them. That table gives V, J and clone size, and the DNA gave D and trimming. Among 310,000 or so clones, more than 75% were seen once, and the ten largest hold approximately 1.5%. Germline V gene lookup returns CDR1 SGHVS and CDR2 FQNEAQ. Trimming stripped 5 bases from V and 0 bases from J, with 13 bases between. This CDR3 has 15 residues. The chain links TRBV7-8 to TRBJ1-1, with D unresolved. Sequencing used peripheral blood. The origin of this receptor is a woman aged 45-60 years with acute or convalescent COVID-19. The CDR3 DNA reads as TGTGCCAGCAGCAGCCAGCCCCAGGTGAACACTGAAGCTTTCTTT. This codes for CASSSQPQVNTEAFF.